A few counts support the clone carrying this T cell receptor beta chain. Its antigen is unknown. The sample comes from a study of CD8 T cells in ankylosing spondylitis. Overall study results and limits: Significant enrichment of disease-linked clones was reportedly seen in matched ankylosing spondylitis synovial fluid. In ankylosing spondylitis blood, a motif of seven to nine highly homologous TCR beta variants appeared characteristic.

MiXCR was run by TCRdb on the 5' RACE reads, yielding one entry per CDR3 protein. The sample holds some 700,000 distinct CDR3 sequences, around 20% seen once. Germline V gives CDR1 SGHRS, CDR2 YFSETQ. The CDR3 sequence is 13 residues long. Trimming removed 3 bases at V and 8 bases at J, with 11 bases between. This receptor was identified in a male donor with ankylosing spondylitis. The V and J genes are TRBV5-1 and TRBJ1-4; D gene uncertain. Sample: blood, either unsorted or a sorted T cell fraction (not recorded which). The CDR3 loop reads CASSSASGEKLFF. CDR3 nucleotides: TGCGCCAGCAGCTCGGCTTCGGGGGAAAAACTGTTTTTT.